What follows is one T cell receptor (beta chain) and its context. The sample originates from a study of shared clonotypes between healthy human individuals. Only in-frame clones appear in the TCRdb table, and some are missing; sequencing was by immunoSEQ multiplex PCR. This table has some 690,000 clones, roughly 88% appearing once. The specimen was memory CD8+ T cells from PBMCs. Subset described: CD45RO+ cells pooled with CCR7-negative TemRA cells. The sequence was obtained from a man aged 18 to 29 in good health. Some clones in this sample may be carry-over from other donors' samples.

The CDR3 loop is CASSTSSGPIYGNQPQHF. In DNA form, the CDR3 reads TGTGCCAGCAGCACCTCCTCGGGACCCATCTATGGCAATCAGCCCCAGCATTTT. The J gene is TRBJ1-5, the V gene TRBV21-1. TRBV21-1 is given as a pseudogene. The CDR3 covers 18 residues.